This T cell receptor (beta chain) was observed in a study of molecular identifiers for immune sequencing clone quantification. At least ten counts were recorded for this clonotype. CDR1 is SQVTM and CDR2 is ANQGSEA in the germline V gene. V lost 2 bases to trimming and J lost 3 bases, with 9 bases between them. The CDR3 length is 13 residues. Previously reported methods and listed TCR primers produced the bulk TCR libraries. TCRdb re-analysed the PCR reads in MiXCR, keeping a single row per CDR3 protein. The top ten clones hold 0.65% to 0.75% of a sample with around 300,000 distinct CDR3 sequences, over 20% of them seen once. Preparation of naive CD8 libraries involved roughly 19,000 to 1,100,000 sorted cells and 10%, 30% or 50% RNA.

The sequence was collected from a human donor in good health. Some libraries in this study had Jurkat cell RNA spiked in. V is TRBV29-1 and J is TRBJ2-3; D is unresolved. Input material: naive CD8+ T cells from blood, with Jurkat cell RNA spiked in. Indicated subset: FACS-sorted CD8+CD4-CCR7+CD45RA+ naive T cells. The CDR3 sequence is CSVETSSTDTQYF. CDR3 coding DNA: TGCAGCGTTGAAACAAGTAGTACAGATACGCAGTATTTT.